Listed below are T cell receptor beta chains from one sample, sequenced in a study of OX40 agonist ivuxolimab in advanced cancers. The protocol was immunoSEQ multiplex PCR, while the TCRdb copy is restricted to in-frame clones and leaves out a portion. The sample consists of approximately 79,000 clones, about 90% of them appearing once. Material: CD4+ or CD8+ T cells sorted from blood, obtained in a trial of the OX40 agonist ivuxolimab. Receptor source: an adult with an advanced solid tumor such as melanoma, head and neck, liver or kidney cancer. The CDR3 runs from the conserved cysteine through the conserved F or W. A D gene is named only where the DNA matches it firmly.

V gene,D gene,CDR3 protein
TRBV9,TRBD2,CASSAPPGGGAAEQFF
TRBV7-9,TRBD1,CASSLATGTGAYEQYF
TRBV6-5,.,CASSPMGLGGYTF
TRBV14,TRBD2,CASSQVAERGAFGEAQYF
TRBV13,TRBD2,CASSPPPGLAGHEQFF
TRBV6-1,.,CASSEWGGAGNQPQHF
TRBV7-8,.,CASSPHPPGASEQYF
TRBV21-1,.,CASSKLQGEGETQYF
TRBV5-5,TRBD1,CASTPWDRGLGTQYF
TRBV9,TRBD1,CASSVWTGGLKNPLSGANVLTF
TRBV4-3,.,CASSQVGNDGYTF
TRBV5-1,TRBD2,CASSLLGRTSGYTTDTQYF
TRBV27,.,CASSTGLRTEAFF
TRBV27,TRBD1,CASSLSRTGGNEQFF
TRBV5-8,.,CASSLLDTGELFF
TRBV6-1,.,CASSEAPLPEANYGYTF
TRBV13,.,CATKTVPNTEAFF
TRBV4-1,.,CASSQVAGNQPQHF
TRBV5-5,.,CASSPLPGHPAGYGYTF
TRBV7-9,.,CASSTLFMNTEAFF
TRBV27,TRBD2,CASSLYGLAGGPRGNEQFF
TRBV30,.,CAGTGTGELFF
TRBV6-1,.,CASSEEHTGPGTDTQYF
TRBV29-1,TRBD2,CSVVGARGAYNEQFF
TRBV5-8,.,CASSSGGTDTQYF
TRBV11-2,.,CASSLDEQFF
TRBV4-3,TRBD2,CASSHGLAGAGYEQYF
TRBV30,.,CAWSVRAGNTNEQYF
TRBV4-1,.,CASSQVKGYYEQYF
TRBV7-9,.,CASSGHSGELFF
TRBV21-1,.,CASSRPGGHSDEQFF
TRBV13,TRBD1,CASSTQGEGTNEKLFF
TRBV7-2,.,CASSFEGDEQYF
TRBV13,.,CASSLGRDTGELFF
TRBV9,.,CASSVGPSGGYEQYF
TRBV9,TRBD1,CASSVARDRPWELFF
TRBV2,TRBD1,CASVDWDSGEKLFF
TRBV7-6,.,CASSISLTDTQYF
TRBV6-4,.,CASSDSGSDTQYF
TRBV4-2,.,CASRNRTDRAGANVLTF
TRBV7-6,.,CASNQPGGTDTQYF
TRBV25-1,TRBD1,CASTGTDRAETQYF
TRBV9,.,CASSDTAYNSPLHF
TRBV4-2,.,CASSQDPAVDEQFF
TRBV7-9,.,CASSLAEGIMNTEAFF
TRBV4-1,TRBD1,CASSQGPGGGNEKLFF
TRBV27,TRBD1,CASSLSIGGLLRVQYF
TRBV7-3,TRBD2,CASSPGGGPTDTQYF
TRBV7-8,.,CASSLPGGEQYF
TRBV30,TRBD1,CAYGVGQGATNEKLFF
TRBV7-7,.,CASRVQRLHYEQYF
TRBV13,.,CASSSRFSYEQYF
TRBV13,.,CASSLGVVADTQYF
TRBV5-6,.,CASSSSQETQYF
TRBV7-9,.,CASSGGRGRSYEQYF
TRBV9,TRBD1,CASSDPRTGGAYEQYF
TRBV15,.,CATSKSGPYEQYF